Presented here are 3 T cell receptor beta chains from one specimen sequenced in a study of shared clonotypes between healthy human individuals. This table comes from immunoSEQ multiplex PCR, and its TCRdb copy is limited to in-frame clones, with some not included. This table holds roughly 2,000,000 clones, over 85% found once. Terminally differentiated effector memory CD45RA+ cells were excluded from the naive CD8 cells, which were CD45RO-negative and positively selected for CCR7. Sequencing input: naive CD8+ T cells sorted from blood. The source of these receptors is a man younger than 30 in good health.

The chain is built from TRBV5-8 and TRBJ1-3; D is unresolved. The CDR3 length is 14 residues. The V end lost 4 bases, the J end lost 6 bases, and 14 bases lay between the germline ends. Germline V gene lookup returns CDR1 SGHTS and CDR2 YDEGEE. The CDR3 DNA is TGTGCCAGCAGCCCAGTCGGGATTCTAAACACCATATATTTT. Amino acid sequence: CASSPVGILNTIYF.

This chain links TRBV13 with TRBJ2-3, with no clear D. Trimming took off 3 bases at V and 6 bases at J, with 7 bases between the two ends. Germline V gives CDR1 PRHDT, CDR2 FYEKMQ (reference sequence). The CDR3 contains 12 residues. The CDR3 sequence: CASSLTEDTQYF. In DNA form, the CDR3 reads TGTGCCAGCAGCTTGACTGAGGATACGCAGTATTTT. The whole variable domain, filled in from reference TRBV13 and TRBJ2-3, reads AAGVIQSPRHLIKEKRETATLKCYPIPRHDTVYWYQQGPGQDPQFLISFYEKMQSDKGSIPDRFSAQQFSDYHSELNMSSLELGDSALYFCASSLTEDTQYFGPGTRLTVL.

V is TRBV5-4 and J is TRBJ2-7, with D possibly being TRBD2 (5 bases). CDR1 is SGHNT, CDR2 YYREEE, per germline (reference sequence). This CDR3 region has 17 residues. Between the trimmed V and J ends, which lost 0 bases and 0 bases, there was a span of 16 bases. The CDR3 DNA reads as TGTGCCAGCAGCTTGGAGTTAGGGTGGGAGAGCTCCTACGAGCAGTACTTC. It yields the protein CASSLELGWESSYEQYF.